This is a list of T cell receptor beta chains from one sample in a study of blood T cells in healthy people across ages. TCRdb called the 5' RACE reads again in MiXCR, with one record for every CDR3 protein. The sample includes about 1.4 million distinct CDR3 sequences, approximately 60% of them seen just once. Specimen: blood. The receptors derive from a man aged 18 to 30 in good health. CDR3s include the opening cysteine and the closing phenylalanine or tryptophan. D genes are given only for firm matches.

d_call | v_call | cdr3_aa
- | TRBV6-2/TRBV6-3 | CASAPPGTSYEQYF
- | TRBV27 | CASKNSGDYGYTF
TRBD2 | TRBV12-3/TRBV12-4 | CASSEIGTSVTDTQYF
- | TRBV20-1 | CSADRTGNSNTEAFF
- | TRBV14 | CASSLDRLNEQFF
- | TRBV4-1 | CASSHLTDRLDEKLFF
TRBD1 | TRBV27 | CASSFGDSSYGYTF
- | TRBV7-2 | CASSLGGGSPYEQYF
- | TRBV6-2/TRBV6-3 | CASRGPGEVKNIQYF
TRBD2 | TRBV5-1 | CASSFRLAENQETQYF
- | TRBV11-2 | CASSLAPETYGYTF
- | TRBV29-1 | CSVDSIRGGELFF
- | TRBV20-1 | CSARASRNTEAFF
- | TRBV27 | CASSFTSSHNEQFF
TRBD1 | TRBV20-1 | CRAVADRGNEQFF
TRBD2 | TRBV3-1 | CASSQVARYREGEETQYF
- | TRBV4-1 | CASSQVTGRRNTEAFF
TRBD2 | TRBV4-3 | CASSPSLAGNAYEQYF
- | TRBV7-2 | CASSLQPRTDTQYF
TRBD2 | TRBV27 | CASSPLAVETYNEQFF
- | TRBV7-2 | CASSLGDSFSYEQYF
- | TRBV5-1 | CASSLGEEETQYF
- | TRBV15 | CATSKSVRGSYNEQFF
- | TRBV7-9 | CASSFTGLEQYF
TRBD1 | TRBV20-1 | CSARSGQGDTEKLFF
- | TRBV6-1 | CASSRGYTYTDTQYF
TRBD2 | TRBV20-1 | CSARDLVAGGPTDTQYF
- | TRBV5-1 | CASSTGTTNTGELFF
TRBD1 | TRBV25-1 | CASSEPRQGANEKLFF
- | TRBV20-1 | CSARSLRSGSKSYEQYF
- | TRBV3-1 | CASSQVSYEQFF
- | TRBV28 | CASVGEGQYF
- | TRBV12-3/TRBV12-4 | CASTRSEGPDTQYF
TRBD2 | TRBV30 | CAFNLAVRFNTQYF
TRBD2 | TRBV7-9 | CASSPTPGLAANEQFF
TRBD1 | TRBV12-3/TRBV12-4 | CASRQTLKTGLQETQYF
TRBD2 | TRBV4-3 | CASSQDRLAGATPQYEQYF
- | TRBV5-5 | CASSLEASLGYNEQFF
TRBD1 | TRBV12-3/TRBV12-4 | CASWDSANTGELFF
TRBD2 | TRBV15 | CATSATSGSYNEQFF
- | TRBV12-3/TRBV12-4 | CASSLVRGLNTEAFF
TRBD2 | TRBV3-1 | CASSQDLSGTGDTQYF
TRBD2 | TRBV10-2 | CASSESNQGLAVYEQYF
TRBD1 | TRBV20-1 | CSASERTGLGNEQFF
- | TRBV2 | CASEVAGITDTQYF
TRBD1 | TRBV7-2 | CASSLAWPGGTYEQYF
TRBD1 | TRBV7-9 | CASSKQGAATEAFF
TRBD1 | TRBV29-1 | CSVLTGGNNEQFF
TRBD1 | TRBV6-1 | CASSEAVGQVWDYGYTF
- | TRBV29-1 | CSVQRGYGYTF
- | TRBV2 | CASGGLRADTQYF
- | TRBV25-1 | CASSETRPGVSGELFF
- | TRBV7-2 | CASSSRSSNEKLFF
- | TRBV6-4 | CASSDSRGWSNQPQHF